This T cell receptor beta chain was sequenced during a study of somatic mutations in cytotoxic T cells in rheumatoid arthritis. CDR1 is MGHRA and CDR2 is YSYEKL in the germline V gene. V trimming: 4 bases; J trimming: 4 bases; junction bases outside the gene matches: 6. This CDR3 contains 14 residues. Regarding this clone: Its antigen is as yet unknown.

Study-level findings and limits: There were about an eighth of the roughly 60 patients in whom the largest CD8+ clone exceeded 20% of CD8+ cells. Greater age accompanied higher CD8+ clonality in rheumatoid arthritis patients, a pattern that was absent in healthy controls.

In the original workflow: Of patient CD8+ clones exceeding 1%, few matched published virus-specific TCRB sequences. Profiled with immunoSEQ multiplex PCR; TCRdb holds only in-frame clones, not every one. Clone size and V and J calls were adopted from that table, with D and trimming inferred from the DNA. The table shows tens of thousands of clones, with approximately 78% occurring only once. This sequence joins TRBV4-1 and TRBJ1-2, with 7 positions matching TRBD1. Sequencing was carried out using CD8+ T cells sorted from blood. The receptor was derived from an adult with rheumatoid arthritis. The CDR3 bases are TGCGCCAGCAGCCCGAGACAGGGAGGCTATGGCTACACCTTC. It yields the protein CASSPRQGGYGYTF.